The next 10 T cell receptor beta chains were all read from a single sample in a study of T cell responses to AZD1222 COVID-19 vaccine. TCRdb's copy holds only in-frame clones and misses some; the assay was immunoSEQ multiplex PCR. Here the sample spans roughly 130,000 clones, roughly nine tenths being singletons. The sample consisted of peripheral blood, taken on day 0 of AZD1222 vaccination. All receptors derive from an adult in good health.

This chain links TRBV5-1 with TRBJ1-4; the D is unclear. V dropped 3 bases and J dropped 0 bases, with 9 bases sitting between them. The CDR3 contains 15 residues. CDR1 is SGHRS, CDR2 YFSETQ, per germline. CDR3 bases: TGCGCCAGCAGCTCCTACAGTGCAACTAATGAAAAACTGTTTTTT. The encoded protein is CASSSYSATNEKLFF.

A few counts support this clone. This chain joins TRBV9 and TRBJ2-7; 8 bases map to TRBD2. CDR3 length equals 13 residues. The V gene's germline CDR1 is SGDLS and CDR2 YYNGEE. Losses at the gene ends were 4 bases for V and 5 bases for J; bases not matched to a gene: 5. The CDR3 DNA reads as TGTGCCAGCAGCCCCGGGGGGGCCAACGAGCAGTACTTC. This codes for CASSPGGANEQYF.

This clone was picked up one time. The chain combines TRBV27 with TRBJ2-3; tentatively, D is TRBD1 (6 bases). Per germline, CDR1 MNHEY and CDR2 SMNVEV (reference sequence). V was clipped by 5 bases and J by 4 bases, with 16 bases between them. CDR3 length equals 15 residues. The CDR3 sequence: CASSIIQGRADTQYF. The CDR3 DNA reads TGTGCCAGCAGTATTATACAGGGTAGGGCAGATACGCAGTATTTT.

V is TRBV2 and J is TRBJ1-5; D gene unclear. Trimming left V 6 bases short and J 0 bases short, with 6 bases between. The CDR3 is 13 amino acids. Germline-derived CDR1 and CDR2 are SNHLY and FYNNEI. Here the CDR3 reads CASRTVSNQPQHF. CDR3 coding DNA: TGTGCCAGCAGAACGGTTAGCAATCAGCCCCAGCATTTT.

The CDR3 region is CAITGEPGDTQYF. For the CDR3, the DNA is TGTGCCATCACCGGAGAACCGGGAGATACGCAGTATTTT. The rearrangement links TRBV2 to TRBJ2-3; D not certain. The CDR3 is 13 amino acids. Per the germline V gene, CDR1 is SNHLY and CDR2 is FYNNEI. The V and J ends lost 10 bases and 5 bases respectively, with 16 bases between them.

The J gene is TRBJ1-2, the V gene TRBV7-9, with D hard to call. The V gene's germline CDR1 is SEHNR and CDR2 FQNEAQ (reference sequence). This CDR3 is built from 14 residues. Between the trimmed V and J ends, which lost 5 bases and 4 bases, there was a span of 14 bases. The CDR3 loop reads CASSPSTSIYGYTF. For the CDR3, the DNA is TGTGCCAGCAGCCCATCGACATCTATCTATGGCTACACCTTC.

V gene TRBV12-3 or TRBV12-4 combines with J gene TRBJ2-3; unclear D gene. The CDR3 has 10 amino acids. V lost 6 bases to trimming and J lost 12 bases, with 10 bases between them. CDR3 residues: CASRKETQYF. In nucleotides, the CDR3 is TGTGCCAGCAGGAAAGAAACACAGTATTTT.

The V gene is TRBV7-3, the J gene TRBJ2-1; D perhaps matches TRBD1 (6 bases). The V end was cut by 5 bases, the J end by 1 base, with 9 bases between. This CDR3 region has 14 residues. Germline V gives CDR1 SGHTA, CDR2 FQGTGA. This CDR3 reads CASSLDRSYNEQFF. The CDR3 DNA is TGTGCCAGCAGCCTTGACAGGTCCTACAATGAGCAGTTCTTC.

The chain is built from TRBV27 and TRBJ2-1; the match to TRBD1 covers 7 bases. V was clipped by 5 bases and J by 12 bases; unmatched bases: 7. CDR3 length: 12 amino acids. The V gene's germline CDR1 is MNHEY and CDR2 SMNVEV (reference sequence). The CDR3 protein is CASSPRQGWQFF. The CDR3 nucleotides read TGTGCCAGCAGTCCAAGACAGGGTTGGCAGTTCTTC.

V gene TRBV19 combines with J gene TRBJ2-7; 9 bases map to TRBD1. The CDR3 is 15 residues long. From germline, CDR1 is LNHDA and CDR2 SQIVND (reference sequence). The V gene end was trimmed by 3 bases and the J gene end by 5 bases; junction bases not matched to a gene: 8. In DNA form, the CDR3 reads TGTGCCAGTAGTATTCGAGGGGACAGGGCAGACGAGCAGTACTTC. Translating it yields CASSIRGDRADEQYF.